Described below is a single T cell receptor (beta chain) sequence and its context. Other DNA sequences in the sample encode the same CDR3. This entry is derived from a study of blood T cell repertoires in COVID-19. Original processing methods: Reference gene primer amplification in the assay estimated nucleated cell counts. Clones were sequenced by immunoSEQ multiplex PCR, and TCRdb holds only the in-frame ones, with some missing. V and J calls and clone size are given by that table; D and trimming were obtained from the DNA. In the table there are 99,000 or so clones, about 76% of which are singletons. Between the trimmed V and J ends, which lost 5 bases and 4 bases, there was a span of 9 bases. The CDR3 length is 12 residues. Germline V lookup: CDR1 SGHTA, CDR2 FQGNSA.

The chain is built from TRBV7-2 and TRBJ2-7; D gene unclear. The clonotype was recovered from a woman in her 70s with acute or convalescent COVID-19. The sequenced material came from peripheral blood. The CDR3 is CASSPTGYEQYF. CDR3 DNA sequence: TGTGCCAGCAGCCCCACCGGTTACGAGCAGTACTTC. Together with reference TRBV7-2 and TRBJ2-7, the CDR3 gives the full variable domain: GAGVSQSPSNKVTEKGKDVELRCDPISGHTALYWYRQSLGQGLEFLIYFQGNSAPDKSGLPSDRFSAERTGGSVSTLTIQRTQQEDSAVYLCASSPTGYEQYFGPGTRLTVT.